This T cell receptor beta chain derives from a study of shared clonotypes between healthy human individuals. This CDR3 is built from 14 residues. CDR1 and CDR2 from the germline V gene are SGHVS and FNYEAQ. The V and J ends lost 5 bases and 0 bases respectively, with 9 bases between them. The assay ran at deep level. Generated by immunoSEQ multiplex PCR, the TCRdb table keeps only in-frame clones and is missing some. The sample includes around 720,000 clones, around 78% seen only once; the top ten take around 1.8%. J is TRBJ2-3 and V is TRBV7-6; D is undetermined. This TCR came from a woman aged 25 to 45 in good health. Sequenced input: memory CD4+ T cells sorted from blood. The sample's subset: CD45RA-negative fraction. The DNA for the CDR3 is TGTGCCAGCAGCCCCTTTCTTAGCACAGATACGCAGTATTTT. Its protein product is CASSPFLSTDTQYF.